The sample holds a few counts of the clone carrying this TCR beta chain. The antigen is not known. This entry belongs to a study of shared clonotypes between healthy human individuals. Study findings and constraints: Genetic and exposure-history diversity was limited by the small donor number. Sequencing depth was expected to influence donor clonotype sharing. Around 5% was the fraction of naive CD4 clonotypes found shared across a few donors.

Germline V CDR1 and CDR2: SNHLY, FYNNEI. Trimming removed 6 bases from V and 5 bases from J, with 19 bases in between. The CDR3 is made up of 15 amino acids. Per the original methods: Junction-only immunoSEQ data arrived without quality scores, meaning filtering differed. Produced via immunoSEQ multiplex PCR; TCRdb's table is partial and in-frame only. V and J calls and clone size are those listed in that table; D and trimming were worked out from the DNA. The data show about 1.1 million clones, approximately 80% seen once. The V call is TRBV2, the J call TRBJ1-1, with D tentatively TRBD1 (6 bases). This TCR was recovered from a man between 18 and 29 years old in good health. Some clones in this sample may be carry-over from other donors' samples. Sequencing was done on a sample of memory CD4+ T cells from PBMCs. The subset is: CD45RA-negative fraction. The CDR3 region is CASRHRDNQGTEAFF. The CDR3 DNA reads TGTGCCAGCAGACATCGGGACAACCAGGGAACTGAAGCTTTCTTT.